The rows below give T cell receptor beta chains drawn from one sample of a study of blood T cell repertoires in COVID-19. Assay used: immunoSEQ multiplex PCR; TCRdb lists only in-frame clones, some missing. The profile shows roughly 300,000 clones, about 88% of them singletons. Sequencing input: PBMCs or T cells enriched from blood (not recorded which). Every receptor here comes from a woman aged 30 to 39 who had recovered from COVID-19. The CDR3 runs from the conserved cysteine through the conserved F or W. The order of the fields is D gene, V gene, CDR3 length, J gene, clone size, CDR3 protein, CDR3 DNA. The D gene is left open where the match is weak. Only some rows state a clone size, as once, few, many or a class for expanded clones.

d_call: TRBD1
v_call: TRBV19
cdr3_length: 12
j_call: TRBJ2-1
clone_size: -
cdr3_aa: CASRRDSNEQFF
cdr3_nt: TGTGCCAGTAGAAGGGACAGCAATGAGCAGTTCTTC

d_call: TRBD2
v_call: TRBV7-9
cdr3_length: 14
j_call: TRBJ2-1
clone_size: -
cdr3_aa: CASSQWDGGNEQFF
cdr3_nt: TGTGCCAGCAGCCAGTGGGACGGGGGGAATGAGCAGTTCTTC

d_call: -
v_call: TRBV3-1/TRBV3-2
cdr3_length: 12
j_call: TRBJ1-3
clone_size: -
cdr3_aa: CASSQGLYTIYF
cdr3_nt: TGTGCCAGCAGCCAAGGGCTGTACACCATATATTTT

d_call: -
v_call: TRBV27
cdr3_length: 12
j_call: TRBJ1-5
clone_size: -
cdr3_aa: CARRRENQPQHF
cdr3_nt: TGTGCTAGGCGACGGGAAAATCAGCCCCAGCATTTT

d_call: -
v_call: TRBV9
cdr3_length: 13
j_call: TRBJ1-2
clone_size: -
cdr3_aa: CASSVGDRGVDTF
cdr3_nt: TGTGCCAGCAGCGTAGGAGACCGAGGAGTGGACACCTTC

d_call: TRBD1
v_call: TRBV28
cdr3_length: 15
j_call: TRBJ1-4
clone_size: once
cdr3_aa: CASREQGAGGEKLFF
cdr3_nt: TGTGCCAGCAGAGAACAGGGGGCGGGTGGGGAAAAACTGTTTTTT

d_call: TRBD2
v_call: TRBV4-1
cdr3_length: 16
j_call: TRBJ2-7
clone_size: -
cdr3_aa: CASSRLTSGGSYEQYF
cdr3_nt: TGCGCCAGCAGCCGCCTGACTAGCGGGGGATCCTACGAGCAGTACTTC

d_call: TRBD2
v_call: TRBV27
cdr3_length: 15
j_call: TRBJ2-3
clone_size: -
cdr3_aa: CASSKRLAGGDTQYF
cdr3_nt: TGTGCCAGCAGTAAGAGACTAGCGGGGGGAGATACGCAGTATTTT

d_call: -
v_call: TRBV30
cdr3_length: 14
j_call: TRBJ2-2
clone_size: -
cdr3_aa: CAWRFGGRTGELFF
cdr3_nt: TGTGCCTGGAGATTTGGGGGCCGCACCGGGGAGCTGTTTTTT

d_call: -
v_call: TRBV7-2
cdr3_length: 14
j_call: TRBJ2-1
clone_size: -
cdr3_aa: CASSFDSSYNEQFF
cdr3_nt: TGTGCCAGCAGCTTCGACAGCTCCTACAATGAGCAGTTCTTC

d_call: TRBD1
v_call: TRBV25-1
cdr3_length: 15
j_call: TRBJ1-4
clone_size: once
cdr3_aa: CASSPRGQGNEKLFF
cdr3_nt: TGTGCCAGCAGTCCTAGGGGACAGGGGAATGAAAAACTGTTTTTT

d_call: -
v_call: TRBV19
cdr3_length: 15
j_call: TRBJ1-1
clone_size: -
cdr3_aa: CASSPRTAQNTEAFF
cdr3_nt: TGTGCCAGTAGTCCGCGGACAGCCCAGAACACTGAAGCTTTCTTT

d_call: TRBD2
v_call: TRBV6-1
cdr3_length: 16
j_call: TRBJ2-7
clone_size: -
cdr3_aa: CASSEAYSGEEGEQYF
cdr3_nt: TGTGCCAGCAGTGAAGCTTATAGCGGGGAGGAGGGAGAGCAGTACTTC